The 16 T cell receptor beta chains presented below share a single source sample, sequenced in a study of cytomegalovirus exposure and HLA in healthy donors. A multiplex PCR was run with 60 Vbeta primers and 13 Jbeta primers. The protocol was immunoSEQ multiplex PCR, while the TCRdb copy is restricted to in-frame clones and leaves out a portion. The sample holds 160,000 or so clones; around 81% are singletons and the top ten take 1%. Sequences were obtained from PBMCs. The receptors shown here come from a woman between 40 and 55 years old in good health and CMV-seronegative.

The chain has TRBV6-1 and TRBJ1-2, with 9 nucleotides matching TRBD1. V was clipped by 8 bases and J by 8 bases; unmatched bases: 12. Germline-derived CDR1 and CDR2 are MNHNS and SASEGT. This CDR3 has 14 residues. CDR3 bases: TGTGCCAGCTGGGGCCCAGGGACAGGGTACGGCTACACCTTC. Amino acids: CASWGPGTGYGYTF.

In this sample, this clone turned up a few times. The CDR3 DNA follows: TGTGCCAGCAGTTTTGGTCTTGCTAGCGGGGCACGGGGTACGCAGTATTTT. Protein product: CASSFGLASGARGTQYF. This chain connects TRBV28 to TRBJ2-3; 9 bases align to TRBD2. Germline CDR1 reads MDHEN; CDR2 reads SYDVKM. The V segment lost 3 bases and the J segment 8 bases; nucleotides outside the gene matches: 15. The CDR3 runs to 17 residues. The complete variable domain, with remaining parts taken from reference TRBV28 and TRBJ2-3, reads DVKVTQSSRYLVKRTGEKVFLECVQDMDHENMFWYRQDPGLGLRLIYFSYDVKMKEKGDIPEGYSVSREKKERFSLILESASTNQTSMYLCASSFGLASGARGTQYFGPGTRLTVL.

For the CDR3, the DNA is TGTGCCAGCAGTGAAGCGCGAGCGACAGAGCAGTTCTACGAGCAGTACTTC. Translation gives CASSEARATEQFYEQYF. This chain connects TRBV6-1 to TRBJ2-7; TRBD1 might be the D (5 bases). V was cut by 0 bases and J by 3 bases, with 18 bases left in between. This CDR3 has 17 amino acids. Germline lookup yields CDR1 MNHNS and CDR2 SASEGT.

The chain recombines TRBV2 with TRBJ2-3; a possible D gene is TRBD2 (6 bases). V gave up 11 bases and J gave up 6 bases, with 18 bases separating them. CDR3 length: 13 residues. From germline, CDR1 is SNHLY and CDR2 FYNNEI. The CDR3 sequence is CAGPRDSSDTQYF. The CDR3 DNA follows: TGTGCCGGGCCCCGGGACTCCAGCGATACGCAGTATTTT.

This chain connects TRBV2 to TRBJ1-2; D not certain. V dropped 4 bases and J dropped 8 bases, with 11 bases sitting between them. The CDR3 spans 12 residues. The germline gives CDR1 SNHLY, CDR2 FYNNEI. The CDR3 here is CASSVRQEGYTF. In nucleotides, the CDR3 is TGTGCCAGCAGTGTACGACAAGAGGGCTACACCTTC. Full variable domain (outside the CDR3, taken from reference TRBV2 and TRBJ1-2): EPEVTQTPSHQVTQMGQEVILRCVPISNHLYFYWYRQILGQKVEFLVSFYNNEISEKSEIFDDQFSVERPDGSNFTLKIRSTKLEDSAMYFCASSVRQEGYTFGSGTRLTVV.

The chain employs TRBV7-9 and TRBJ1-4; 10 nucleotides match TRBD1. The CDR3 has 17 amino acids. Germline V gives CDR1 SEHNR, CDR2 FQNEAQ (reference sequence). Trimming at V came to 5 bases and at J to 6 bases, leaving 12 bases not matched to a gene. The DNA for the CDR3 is TGTGCCAGCAGCCCCGGGACAGGGGAAGGGGGGTATGAAAAACTGTTTTTT. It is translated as CASSPGTGEGGYEKLFF.

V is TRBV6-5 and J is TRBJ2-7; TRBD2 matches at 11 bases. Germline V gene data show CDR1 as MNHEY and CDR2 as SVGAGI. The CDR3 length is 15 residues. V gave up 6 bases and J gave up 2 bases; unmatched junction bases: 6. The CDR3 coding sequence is TGTGCCAGCAGCGTAGGGACTAGCGGCCCCTACGAGCAGTACTTC. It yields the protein CASSVGTSGPYEQYF.

For the CDR3, the DNA is TGTGCCAGCAGCGCAGGGTTTTCTAATGAAAAACTGTTTTTT. Translating gives CASSAGFSNEKLFF. The chain links TRBV7-9 to TRBJ1-4; a weak D match, TRBD1 (5 bases). CDR1 and CDR2 from the germline V gene are SEHNR and FQNEAQ (reference sequence). Between the trimmed V and J ends, which lost 5 bases and 3 bases, there was a span of 10 bases. There are 14 residues in the CDR3.

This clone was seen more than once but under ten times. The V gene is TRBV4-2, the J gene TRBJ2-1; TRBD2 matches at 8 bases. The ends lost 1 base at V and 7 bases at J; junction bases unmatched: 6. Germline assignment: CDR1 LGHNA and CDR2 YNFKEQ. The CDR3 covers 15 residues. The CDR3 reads CASSQVSGISNEQFF. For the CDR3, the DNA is TGTGCCAGCAGCCAAGTTAGCGGGATTTCGAATGAGCAGTTCTTC.

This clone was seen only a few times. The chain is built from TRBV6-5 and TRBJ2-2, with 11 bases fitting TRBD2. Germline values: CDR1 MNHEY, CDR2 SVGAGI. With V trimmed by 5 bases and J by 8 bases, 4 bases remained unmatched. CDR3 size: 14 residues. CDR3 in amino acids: CASSPGLAGGELFF. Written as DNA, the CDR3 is TGTGCCAGCAGTCCCGGACTAGCGGGTGGGGAGCTGTTTTTT.

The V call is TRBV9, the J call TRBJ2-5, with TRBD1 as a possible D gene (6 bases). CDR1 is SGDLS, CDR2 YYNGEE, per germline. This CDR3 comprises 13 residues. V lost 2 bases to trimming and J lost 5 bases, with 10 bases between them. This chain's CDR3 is CASSVTGMETQYF. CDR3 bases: TGTGCCAGCAGCGTTACAGGGATGGAGACCCAGTACTTC. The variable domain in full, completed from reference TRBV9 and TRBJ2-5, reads DSGVTQTPKHLITATGQRVTLRCSPRSGDLSVYWYQQSLDQGLQFLIQYYNGEERAKGNILERFSAQQFPDLHSELNLSSLELGDSALYFCASSVTGMETQYFGPGTRLLVL.

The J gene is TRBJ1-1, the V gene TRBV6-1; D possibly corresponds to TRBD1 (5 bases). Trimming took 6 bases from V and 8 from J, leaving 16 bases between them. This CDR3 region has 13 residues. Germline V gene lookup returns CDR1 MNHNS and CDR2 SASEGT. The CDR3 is CASSLNLGQEAFF. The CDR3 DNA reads TGTGCCAGCAGCCTCAATCTGGGGCAGGAAGCTTTCTTT.

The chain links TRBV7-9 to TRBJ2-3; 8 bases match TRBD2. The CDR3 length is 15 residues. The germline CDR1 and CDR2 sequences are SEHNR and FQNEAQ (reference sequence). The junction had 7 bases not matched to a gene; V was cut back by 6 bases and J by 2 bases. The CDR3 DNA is TGTGCCAGCAGGCCACTAGCGGAGTTCACAGATACGCAGTATTTT. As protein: CASRPLAEFTDTQYF.

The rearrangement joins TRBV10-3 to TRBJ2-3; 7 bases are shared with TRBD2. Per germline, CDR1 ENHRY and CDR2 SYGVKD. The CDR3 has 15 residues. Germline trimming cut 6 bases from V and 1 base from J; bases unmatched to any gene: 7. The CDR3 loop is CAISPTTSGTDTQYF. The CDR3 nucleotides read TGTGCCATCAGCCCTACAACTAGCGGCACAGATACGCAGTATTTT.

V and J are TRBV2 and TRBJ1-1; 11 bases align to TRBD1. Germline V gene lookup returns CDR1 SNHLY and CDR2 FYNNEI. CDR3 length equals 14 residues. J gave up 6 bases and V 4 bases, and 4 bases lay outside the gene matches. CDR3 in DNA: TGTGCCAGCAGTGTTCGGGACAGGGGGTCTGAAGCTTTCTTT. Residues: CASSVRDRGSEAFF.

The CDR3 loop is CASSPGQVNPTEAFF. The CDR3 region has the DNA TGCGCCAGCAGCCCGGGACAGGTGAATCCCACTGAAGCTTTCTTT. The chain has TRBV5-1 and TRBJ1-1, with TRBD1 matching over 8 bases. The CDR3 covers 15 residues. V lost 4 bases, J lost 4 bases, and 9 bases stayed unmatched. Per the germline V gene, CDR1 is SGHRS and CDR2 is YFSETQ.